The source of this T cell receptor (beta chain) is a study of technical replicates of blood from several donors. Trimming stripped 2 bases from V and 5 bases from J, with 13 bases between. The CDR3 contains 15 residues. In germline, CDR1 is MDHEN, CDR2 SYDVKM. TCRdb's table, derived via immunoSEQ multiplex PCR, lists solely in-frame clones and lacks some. This table has fewer than 90,000 clones, over 80% appearing once. The sequencing sample was made of T cells isolated from PBMCs. The source is a human donor in good health. This sequence joins TRBV28 and TRBJ1-5; D is possibly TRBD1 (5 bases). CDR3 in DNA: TGTGCCAGCAGTTTAGGGGGGGGGAGTCATCAGCCCCAGCATTTT. Protein product: CASSLGGGSHQPQHF. Combining the CDR3 with reference TRBV28 and TRBJ1-5 gives the whole variable domain DVKVTQSSRYLVKRTGEKVFLECVQDMDHENMFWYRQDPGLGLRLIYFSYDVKMKEKGDIPEGYSVSREKKERFSLILESASTNQTSMYLCASSLGGGSHQPQHFGDGTRLSIL.